These 26 T cell receptor beta chains share one sample of origin, sequenced in a study of patients and donors after allogeneic stem cell transplantation. A single record per CDR3 protein comes from TCRdb applying MiXCR to the RT-PCR reads. Among 390,000 or so distinct CDR3 sequences listed, approximately 16% were seen once. Sequenced sample: blood, either unsorted or a sorted T cell fraction (not recorded which). The receptors were gathered from a human donor who was either an allogeneic HSCT recipient or a stem cell or donor lymphocyte infusion donor (not recorded which). It is not recorded whose cells these are; they may come from a transplant donor.

This chain links TRBV30 with TRBJ1-2, with 10 bases that match TRBD1. The V segment lost 7 bases and the J segment 8 bases; nucleotides outside the gene matches: 16. The CDR3 is made up of 15 amino acids. Germline V gives CDR1 GTSNPN, CDR2 SVGIG (reference sequence). In DNA, the CDR3 is TGTGCCTCCTACCCGGACAGGGGGACTGGTGGGGGCTACACCTTC. Amino acids: CASYPDRGTGGGYTF.

This clonotype occurred a few times. The gene calls are TRBV6-5 and TRBJ2-3; 8 bases align to TRBD2. Per the germline V gene, CDR1 is MNHEY and CDR2 is SVGAGI. The CDR3 contains 17 residues. The V gene end was trimmed by 2 bases and the J gene end by 1 base; junction bases not matched to a gene: 8. The CDR3 sequence: CASSYLPAGDGTDTQYF. Here the CDR3 DNA reads TGTGCCAGCAGTTACCTGCCAGCGGGAGACGGCACAGATACGCAGTATTTT.

The V call is TRBV20-1, the J call TRBJ1-4, with TRBD1 matching 7 bases. V was clipped by 5 bases and J by 2 bases; unmatched bases: 11. There are 16 residues in the CDR3. From germline, CDR1 is DFQATT and CDR2 SNEGSKA (reference sequence). CDR3 protein: CSAGPSDRRTNEKLFF. The CDR3 coding sequence is TGCAGTGCTGGTCCATCGGACAGGCGTACTAATGAAAAACTGTTTTTT.

V usage is TRBV2 and J usage is TRBJ1-4, with 7 nucleotides matching TRBD1. Unmatched junction bases numbered 9, after V lost 7 bases and J lost 7 bases. The CDR3 has 14 amino acids. CDR1 is SNHLY, CDR2 FYNNEI, per germline. Here the CDR3 DNA reads TGTGCCAGCAACAAACAGGGGCGAGGTGAAAAACTGTTTTTT. As protein: CASNKQGRGEKLFF.

The CDR3 here is CASSWGGFAKNIQYF. In DNA form, the CDR3 reads TGTGCCAGCAGTTGGGGGGGGTTTGCCAAAAACATTCAGTACTTC. This chain connects TRBV6-2 or TRBV6-3 to TRBJ2-4, with TRBD2 identical over 7 bases. Trimming removed 4 bases from V and 1 base from J; junction bases left unmatched: 4. Germline V gene sequence: CDR1 MNHEY, CDR2 SVGEGT. The CDR3 is 15 amino acids.

Regarding this clonotype: One junction end disagrees with the germline gene, perhaps due to a read error. V gene TRBV20-1 combines with J gene TRBJ2-7; no definite D call. CDR1 is DFQATT, CDR2 SNEGSKA, per germline (reference sequence). The CDR3 is 12 amino acids. The CDR3 region has the DNA TGCAGTGGTAGAGGCCCTTCCTACGAGCAGTACTTC. Translated: CSGRGPSYEQYF.

This rearrangement joins TRBV11-2 to TRBJ2-3; D may be TRBD1 (6 bases). Germline CDR1 is SGHAT and CDR2 is FQNNGV. This CDR3 spans 15 amino acids. Trimming removed 5 bases at V and 1 base at J, with 13 bases between. As DNA, the CDR3 is TGTGCCAGCAGCCACAGGGTTTCGGGCACAGATACGCAGTATTTT. Translating it yields CASSHRVSGTDTQYF.

The rearrangement uses TRBV20-1 and TRBJ2-7, with D possibly matching TRBD1 (6 bases). CDR3 length equals 14 residues. Germline V gene lookup returns CDR1 DFQATT and CDR2 SNEGSKA (reference sequence). Trimming pared 2 bases from V and 4 bases from J, leaving 15 bases between. This CDR3 reads CSARLPGQNYEQYF. The CDR3 region has the DNA TGCAGTGCTAGACTTCCGGGACAAAATTACGAGCAGTACTTC.

J is TRBJ2-3 and V is TRBV5-1; D is undetermined. Trimming removed 0 bases from V and 6 bases from J, with 17 bases in between. The CDR3 is 16 amino acids. The germline gives CDR1 SGHRS, CDR2 YFSETQ. In DNA, the CDR3 is TGCGCCAGCAGCTTGGAAGAGGCTCGGAGATTGGATACGCAGTATTTT. Encoded protein: CASSLEEARRLDTQYF.

This clonotype was recorded at least ten times. The chain recombines TRBV12-3 or TRBV12-4 with TRBJ1-2, with D unresolved. The ends were cut back, 3 bases at V and 5 bases at J, with 10 bases in the middle. This CDR3 is 13 amino acids long. Written as DNA, the CDR3 is TGTGCCAGCAGTTTTCCGGGTTGGTATGGCTACACCTTC. This encodes CASSFPGWYGYTF.

V and J are TRBV5-1 and TRBJ2-7, with TRBD1 identical over 7 bases. From germline, CDR1 is SGHRS and CDR2 YFSETQ. Trimming at V came to 2 bases and at J to 3 bases, leaving 5 bases not matched to a gene. CDR3 length: 14 amino acids. CDR3 nucleotide sequence: TGCGCCAGCAGCTTTAAAGGGGGCTTCTACGAGCAGTACTTC. Translating it yields CASSFKGGFYEQYF.

The chain links TRBV11-3 to TRBJ2-1; no clear D gene. Germline CDR1 and CDR2: SGHNT and YENEEA. The CDR3 contains 14 residues. Trimming stripped 6 bases from V and 8 bases from J, with 17 bases between. The CDR3 DNA follows: TGTGCCAGCAGTCCTACTCTAGAAATCTATGAGCAGTTCTTC. Amino acid sequence: CASSPTLEIYEQFF.

The chain is built from TRBV2 and TRBJ2-3, with 7 nucleotides matching TRBD1. V shed 7 bases and J 0 bases; nucleotides not matched to a gene: 4. The CDR3 sequence is 14 residues long. CDR1 and CDR2 (germline): SNHLY, FYNNEI. The CDR3 loop reads CASMDRLSTDTQYF. The CDR3 nucleotides are TGTGCCAGCATGGACAGGTTAAGCACAGATACGCAGTATTTT. The variable domain in full, with the rest retrieved from reference TRBV2 and TRBJ2-3, is EPEVTQTPSHQVTQMGQEVILRCVPISNHLYFYWYRQILGQKVEFLVSFYNNEISEKSEIFDDQFSVERPDGSNFTLKIRSTKLEDSAMYFCASMDRLSTDTQYFGPGTRLTVL.

This clonotype was counted a few times. V usage is TRBV20-1 and J usage is TRBJ2-5; perhaps TRBD2 as D (6 bases). The CDR3 is 11 amino acids. Trimming took off 2 bases at V and 5 bases at J, with 6 bases between the two ends. Germline-derived CDR1 and CDR2 are DFQATT and SNEGSKA (reference sequence). The CDR3 DNA reads TGCAGTGCTAGAAGCGGGGAGACCCAGTACTTC. Amino acids: CSARSGETQYF.

The chain combines TRBV7-9 with TRBJ2-7; D might be TRBD2 (5 bases). This CDR3 has 13 amino acids. V was clipped by 1 base and J by 9 bases, with 13 bases between them. Germline CDR1 and CDR2: SEHNR and FQNEAQ (reference sequence). In DNA form, the CDR3 reads TGTGCCAGCAGCTTAGGTATGGAGGATGGGCAGTACTTC. This sequence encodes CASSLGMEDGQYF.

The sample holds a few counts of this clonotype. This rearrangement joins TRBV30 to TRBJ1-2; unclear D gene. Germline loops: CDR1 GTSNPN, CDR2 SVGIG (reference sequence). The CDR3 consists of 15 residues. The germline V and J ends were trimmed by 0 bases and 5 bases, with 16 bases remaining between them. The CDR3 here is CAWSVLNKIGYGYTF. The CDR3 nucleotides are TGTGCCTGGAGTGTACTAAACAAAATAGGGTATGGCTACACCTTC.

The rearrangement joins TRBV27 to TRBJ2-3; 9 bases are a match to TRBD1. CDR3 length equals 17 residues. Trimming cost V 2 bases and J 3 bases; bases outside gene matches: 9. CDR1 is MNHEY and CDR2 is SMNVEV in the germline V gene (reference sequence). The CDR3 nucleotides read TGTGCCAGCAGTTTAACCTCCGGGACAGGGATTACAGATACGCAGTATTTT. Its translation: CASSLTSGTGITDTQYF.

This clonotype was picked up a small number of times. The chain employs TRBV12-5 and TRBJ2-1; tentatively, D is TRBD1 or TRBD2 (6 bases each). CDR1 and CDR2 (germline): LGHNT, FRNRAP. This CDR3 is built from 16 residues. The ends were cut back, 7 bases at V and 0 bases at J, with 16 bases in the middle. CDR3 DNA: TGTGCTAGTGCCAACCTTCGGGGGCCCTCCTACAATGAGCAGTTCTTC. This codes for CASANLRGPSYNEQFF.

The J gene is TRBJ2-7, the V gene TRBV5-5; D remains ambiguous. Looked up from germline, CDR1 is SGHKS and CDR2 is YYEKEE (reference sequence). V was clipped by 3 bases and J by 2 bases, with 18 bases between them. The CDR3 has 16 amino acids. CDR3 nucleotides: TGTGCCAGCAGCTCGCGACATCCCCCACCTACCTACGAGCAGTACTTC. Protein: CASSSRHPPPTYEQYF.

This clonotype was counted between two and nine times. The rearrangement uses TRBV10-3 and TRBJ1-1; TRBD1 aligns across 7 bases. CDR3 size: 16 residues. Germline lookup yields CDR1 ENHRY and CDR2 SYGVKD. V was clipped by 0 bases and J by 1 base; unmatched bases: 5. CDR3 in DNA: TGTGCCATCAGTGAGTCACCCGGGACAGCGAACACTGAAGCTTTCTTT. Protein sequence: CAISESPGTANTEAFF.

This clonotype was recorded a few times. The gene calls are TRBV7-8 and TRBJ2-7, with D possibly TRBD1 on 5 matching bases. The germline V and J ends were trimmed by 5 bases and 4 bases, with 15 bases remaining between them. The CDR3 is 14 amino acids. CDR1 is SGHVS and CDR2 is FQNEAQ in the germline V gene. CDR3 protein: CASSPIRQSYEQYF. The CDR3 DNA is TGTGCCAGCAGCCCGATCAGACAGTCTTACGAGCAGTACTTC.

This chain joins TRBV7-8 and TRBJ2-3; D may be TRBD1 (5 bases). V dropped 2 bases and J dropped 0 bases, with 15 bases sitting between them. Looked up from germline, CDR1 is SGHVS and CDR2 is FQNEAQ. The CDR3 is made up of 17 amino acids. CDR3 sequence (DNA): TGTGCCAGCAGCTTAACTATCGGACACACTAGCACAGATACGCAGTATTTT. Translation gives CASSLTIGHTSTDTQYF.

The chain employs TRBV5-1 and TRBJ2-7; 14 bases agree with TRBD2. CDR1 SGHRS and CDR2 YFSETQ come from the germline V gene. Germline trimming cut 1 base from V and 3 bases from J; bases unmatched to any gene: 12. The CDR3 covers 19 residues. Here the CDR3 reads CASSLSLPGTSGRYYEQYF. The DNA of the CDR3 is TGCGCCAGCAGCTTGAGCCTCCCCGGGACTAGCGGGAGATACTACGAGCAGTACTTC.

This clonotype showed up just a few times. The chain recombines TRBV20-1 with TRBJ1-3; the match to TRBD1 covers 10 bases. The CDR3 is 14 amino acids. V lost 0 bases and J lost 8; bases outside the gene matches: 4. Germline-derived CDR1 and CDR2 are DFQATT and SNEGSKA (reference sequence). The CDR3 region is CSARDGQGVDTIYF. The DNA of the CDR3 is TGCAGTGCTAGAGATGGACAGGGGGTGGACACCATATATTTT.

This clonotype came up many times. The chain carries TRBV12-3 or TRBV12-4 and TRBJ2-5; 12 nucleotides agree with TRBD1. This CDR3 comprises 16 residues. Trimming at V came to 2 bases and at J to 5 bases, leaving 6 bases not matched to a gene. The CDR3: CASSLRDRGLGETQYF. In DNA, the CDR3 is TGTGCCAGCAGTTTACGGGACAGGGGGCTGGGGGAGACCCAGTACTTC.

This clonotype was seen more than once but under ten times. The chain has TRBV5-1 and TRBJ1-1, with D tentatively TRBD1 (6 bases). Germline V gene lookup returns CDR1 SGHRS and CDR2 YFSETQ. V was cut by 0 bases and J by 6 bases, with 15 bases left in between. CDR3 size: 15 residues. In DNA form, the CDR3 reads TGCGCCAGCAGCTTGGCCACGACAGGACTCCCTGAAGCTTTCTTT. Translated: CASSLATTGLPEAFF. Combining the CDR3 with reference TRBV5-1 and TRBJ1-1 gives the whole variable domain KAGVTQTPRYLIKTRGQQVTLSCSPISGHRSVSWYQQTPGQGLQFLFEYFSETQRNKGNFPGRFSGRQFSNSRSEMNVSTLELGDSALYLCASSLATTGLPEAFFGQGTRLTVV.